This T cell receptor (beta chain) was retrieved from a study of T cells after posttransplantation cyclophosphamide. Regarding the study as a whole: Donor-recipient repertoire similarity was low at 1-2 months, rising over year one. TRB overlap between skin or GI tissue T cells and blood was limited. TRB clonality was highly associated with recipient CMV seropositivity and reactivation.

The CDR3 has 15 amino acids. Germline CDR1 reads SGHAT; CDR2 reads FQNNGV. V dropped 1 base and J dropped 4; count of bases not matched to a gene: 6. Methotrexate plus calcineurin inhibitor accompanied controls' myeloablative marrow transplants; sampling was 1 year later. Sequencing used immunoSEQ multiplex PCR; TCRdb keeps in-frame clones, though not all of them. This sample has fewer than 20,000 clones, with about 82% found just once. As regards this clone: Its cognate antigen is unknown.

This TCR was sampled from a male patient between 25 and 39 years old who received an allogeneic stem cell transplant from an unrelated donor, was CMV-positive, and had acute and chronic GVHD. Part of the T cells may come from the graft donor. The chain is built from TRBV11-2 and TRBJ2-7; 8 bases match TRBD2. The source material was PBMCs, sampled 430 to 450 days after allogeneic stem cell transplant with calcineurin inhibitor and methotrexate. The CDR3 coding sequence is TGTGCCAGCAGCTTAGGTAGCGGGGCCGGTTACGAGCAGTACTTC. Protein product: CASSLGSGAGYEQYF.